A selection of T cell receptor beta chains follows, all from one sample in a study of CD4+ T cells in melanoma. Measured with immunoSEQ multiplex PCR; TCRdb has only the in-frame clones, and not every one. The table shows some 150,000 clones, with approximately 91% occurring only once. The receptors here all came from a human donor with melanoma. Both conserved end residues are part of each CDR3. A D gene is named only where the DNA matches it firmly. For some rows the clone size is stated as once, few or many, or as a class when expanded; others skip it.

size: .
V: TRBV5-1
J: TRBJ2-3
D: TRBD2
DNA: TGCGCCAGCAGCTTGGGACTAGCGGAGTCAGATACGCAGTATTTT
CDR3: CASSLGLAESDTQYF

size: .
V: TRBV30
J: TRBJ1-2
D: .
DNA: TGTGCCTGGAGACGGGGAAAAGAAACCTATGGCTACACCTTC
CDR3: CAWRRGKETYGYTF

size: .
V: TRBV7-9
J: TRBJ2-3
D: .
DNA: TGTGCCAGCAGCTTCGTGAGCACAGATACGCAGTATTTT
CDR3: CASSFVSTDTQYF

size: .
V: TRBV6-5
J: TRBJ1-1
D: .
DNA: TGTGCCAGCATAGCTCCCCTAGGGGGGCAGGTTGAAGCTTTCTTT
CDR3: CASIAPLGGQVEAFF

size: .
V: TRBV15
J: TRBJ1-5
D: .
DNA: TGTGCCACCAGCTCCAAGGGGGGGCAGCCCCAGCATTTT
CDR3: CATSSKGGQPQHF

size: .
V: TRBV5-1
J: TRBJ2-5
D: TRBD1
DNA: TGCGCCAGCAGCTTTGGGACAGGGGGGGACATAGAGACCCAGTACTTC
CDR3: CASSFGTGGDIETQYF

size: .
V: TRBV7-8
J: TRBJ1-1
D: .
DNA: TGTGCCAGCAGCCTAAGACAGAACACTGAAGCTTTCTTT
CDR3: CASSLRQNTEAFF

size: .
V: TRBV4-1
J: TRBJ1-6
D: .
DNA: TGCGCCAGCAGCCTCGCCTCCTTCGTAAGCTCCTATAATTCACCCCTCCACTTT
CDR3: CASSLASFVSSYNSPLHF

size: .
V: TRBV10-3
J: TRBJ1-2
D: TRBD1
DNA: TGTGCCATCAGTGGGGACAGCCGCTATGGCTACACCTTC
CDR3: CAISGDSRYGYTF

size: .
V: TRBV4-2
J: TRBJ2-2
D: .
DNA: TGTGCCAGCAGCCAAGAGCCGAAGCCCGGGGAGCTGTTTTTT
CDR3: CASSQEPKPGELFF

size: .
V: TRBV6-5
J: TRBJ2-3
D: .
DNA: TGTGCCAGCAGCCGGGACAACACAGATACGCAGTATTTT
CDR3: CASSRDNTDTQYF

size: .
V: TRBV28
J: TRBJ2-1
D: .
DNA: TGTGCCAGCAGTGAGGGGGGGAGCTCCTACAATGAGCAGTTCTTC
CDR3: CASSEGGSSYNEQFF

size: .
V: TRBV7-6
J: TRBJ1-4
D: .
DNA: TGTGCCAGCAGCCCGAACAGGGCCAATAATGAAAAACTGTTTTTT
CDR3: CASSPNRANNEKLFF

size: .
V: TRBV4-2
J: TRBJ1-2
D: .
DNA: TGTGCCAGCAGCCAAGAAAACGAAGATGGCTACACCTTC
CDR3: CASSQENEDGYTF

size: .
V: TRBV5-1
J: TRBJ2-7
D: TRBD2
DNA: TGCGCCAGCAGCCGTACTAGCGGGGGATCCTACGAGCAGTACTTC
CDR3: CASSRTSGGSYEQYF

size: few
V: TRBV2
J: TRBJ1-3
D: .
DNA: TGTGCCAGCAGTCAGACAGACTCGCAATCTGGAAACACCATATATTTT
CDR3: CASSQTDSQSGNTIYF

size: .
V: TRBV9
J: TRBJ2-7
D: .
DNA: TGTGCCAGCAGCGTAGCAGCAGGAGGTAACCCCTACGAGCAGTACTTC
CDR3: CASSVAAGGNPYEQYF

size: .
V: TRBV9
J: TRBJ1-1
D: .
DNA: TGTGCCAGCAGCGTGCACAACGACCTAGTGAACACTGAAGCTTTCTTT
CDR3: CASSVHNDLVNTEAFF

size: .
V: TRBV5-1
J: TRBJ2-5
D: TRBD2
DNA: TGCGCCAGCAGCAGGTCCGGGACTAGCGGGGGGGCGCTGGAGACCCAGTACTTC
CDR3: CASSRSGTSGGALETQYF

size: .
V: TRBV28
J: TRBJ1-1
D: TRBD1
DNA: TGTGCCAGCAGTCCCAGACAGGGGTGGAACACTGAAGCTTTCTTT
CDR3: CASSPRQGWNTEAFF

size: .
V: TRBV11-2
J: TRBJ1-3
D: .
DNA: TGTGCCAGCAGCTTAAGCTCAAGTGTAGGTGGAAACACCATATATTTT
CDR3: CASSLSSSVGGNTIYF

size: once
V: TRBV2
J: TRBJ1-1
D: .
DNA: TGTGCCAGCAGTATACAGGCCATGAACACTGAAGCTTTCTTT
CDR3: CASSIQAMNTEAFF

size: .
V: TRBV5-1
J: TRBJ1-1
D: .
DNA: TGCGCCAGCAGCTTGACCAGGAACACTGAAGCTTTCTTT
CDR3: CASSLTRNTEAFF

size: few
V: TRBV2
J: TRBJ2-7
D: .
DNA: TGTGCCAGCACTGGGGCCTACGAGCAGTACTTC
CDR3: CASTGAYEQYF

size: .
V: TRBV11-2
J: TRBJ2-5
D: .
DNA: TGTGCCAGCAGCGCAGGGGGGGTAGGACAAGAGACCCAGTACTTC
CDR3: CASSAGGVGQETQYF

size: .
V: TRBV30
J: TRBJ2-3
D: .
DNA: TGTGCCTGGAGTAGGTCAGGGGGGGCAGATACGCAGTATTTT
CDR3: CAWSRSGGADTQYF

size: .
V: TRBV7-8
J: TRBJ2-5
D: TRBD1
DNA: TGTGCCAGCCTGCAGGGGGCGGTTCAAGAGACCCAGTACTTC
CDR3: CASLQGAVQETQYF

size: .
V: TRBV7-9
J: TRBJ1-2
D: .
DNA: TGTGCCAGCAGCTTAGTGGGGCTTAACTATGGCTACACCTTC
CDR3: CASSLVGLNYGYTF

size: .
V: TRBV5-8
J: TRBJ2-3
D: .
DNA: TGTGCCAGCAGCTCCGCCCACACTAGTCGATCAGATACGCAGTATTTT
CDR3: CASSSAHTSRSDTQYF

size: .
V: TRBV4-2
J: TRBJ2-7
D: TRBD2
DNA: TGTGCCAGCAGCTTTTCCGGGACTAGCACCTTGGGGGAGCAGTACTTC
CDR3: CASSFSGTSTLGEQYF

size: .
V: TRBV7-9
J: TRBJ2-2
D: TRBD1
DNA: TGTGCCAGCAGCAAGACAGGGAGCACCGGGGAGCTGTTTTTT
CDR3: CASSKTGSTGELFF

size: once
V: TRBV29-1
J: TRBJ2-7
D: TRBD1
DNA: TGCAGCGTTGGTGGGACAGGGATCATTGGCGAGCAGTACTTC
CDR3: CSVGGTGIIGEQYF

size: .
V: TRBV7-2
J: TRBJ1-2
D: .
DNA: TGTGCCAGCAGCCAGAGGGTAGCCTTCTATGGCTACACCTTC
CDR3: CASSQRVAFYGYTF

size: .
V: TRBV9
J: TRBJ2-3
D: TRBD1
DNA: TGTGCCAGCAGCGTAGAGTCCGGGACAGGGGGAAATCCAGATACGCAGTATTTT
CDR3: CASSVESGTGGNPDTQYF

size: .
V: TRBV30
J: TRBJ2-3
D: .
DNA: TGTGCCTGGAGTCGGGACTCCGGGGTTACAGATACGCAGTATTTT
CDR3: CAWSRDSGVTDTQYF

size: .
V: TRBV18
J: TRBJ2-2
D: .
DNA: TGTGCCAGCTCTCACAGGGATACCGGGGAGCTGTTTTTT
CDR3: CASSHRDTGELFF

size: .
V: TRBV6-1
J: TRBJ1-1
D: .
DNA: TGTGCCAGTAAACAGAGCATGAACACTGAAGCTTTCTTT
CDR3: CASKQSMNTEAFF

size: .
V: TRBV6-1
J: TRBJ1-4
D: TRBD1
DNA: TGTGCCAGCGGGGGCCGGGACAGGGGGTTACAACTGTTTTTT
CDR3: CASGGRDRGLQLFF

size: once
V: TRBV4-2
J: TRBJ1-1
D: .
DNA: TGTGCCAGCAGCCAAGATCTGGGCGGGAACACTGAAGCTTTCTTT
CDR3: CASSQDLGGNTEAFF

size: .
V: TRBV18
J: TRBJ1-4
D: .
DNA: TGTGCCAGCTCACCGCGGCGGGGTGAAAAACTGTTTTTT
CDR3: CASSPRRGEKLFF

size: .
V: TRBV6-6
J: TRBJ2-3
D: .
DNA: TGTGCCAGCAGCCACCGCCCCGAGTGGAGCACAGATACGCAGTATTTT
CDR3: CASSHRPEWSTDTQYF

size: .
V: TRBV4-1
J: TRBJ2-3
D: .
DNA: TGCGCCAGCAGCCAAGGGGGCAGGGGGGAGGATACGCAGTATTTT
CDR3: CASSQGGRGEDTQYF

size: .
V: TRBV5-5
J: TRBJ1-3
D: .
DNA: TGTGCCAGCAGCTTCGCGAACGGGGGTAACACCATATATTTT
CDR3: CASSFANGGNTIYF

size: .
V: TRBV5-1
J: TRBJ2-2
D: .
DNA: TGCGCCAGCAGCAGTCTCCAGGACGGGGAGCTGTTTTTT
CDR3: CASSSLQDGELFF

size: .
V: TRBV4-1
J: TRBJ1-1
D: TRBD1
DNA: TGCGCCAGCAGCGAATGGACAGGGCCGAACACTGAAGCTTTCTTT
CDR3: CASSEWTGPNTEAFF

size: .
V: TRBV6-5
J: TRBJ1-1
D: TRBD1
DNA: TGTGCCAGCAGTCCGGGGACAGGGTGGACTGAAGCTTTCTTT
CDR3: CASSPGTGWTEAFF

size: .
V: TRBV28
J: TRBJ1-5
D: .
DNA: TGTGCCAGCAGTCCCCCAGGTAGCAATCAGCCCCAGCATTTT
CDR3: CASSPPGSNQPQHF

size: .
V: TRBV18
J: TRBJ1-2
D: TRBD1
DNA: TGTGCCAGCTCACCAGTGACAGGGGATGGCTACACCTTC
CDR3: CASSPVTGDGYTF

size: few
V: TRBV18
J: TRBJ1-1
D: TRBD1
DNA: TGTGCCAGCTCAGGACAGGCTAACACTGAAGCTTTCTTT
CDR3: CASSGQANTEAFF

size: .
V: TRBV4-2
J: TRBJ2-7
D: TRBD2
DNA: TGTGCCAGCAGCGAGGTCCCGGGACTAGCGAACTTC
CDR3: CASSEVPGLANF

size: .
V: TRBV7-3
J: TRBJ2-2
D: .
DNA: TGTGCCAGCAGCTTAGGCGGGGCGAACACCGGGGAGCTGTTTTTT
CDR3: CASSLGGANTGELFF

size: .
V: TRBV5-1
J: TRBJ2-2
D: .
DNA: TGCGCCAGCAGCCTTGGTCCAGGAACCGGGGAGCTGTTTTTT
CDR3: CASSLGPGTGELFF

size: .
V: TRBV6-6
J: TRBJ1-1
D: .
DNA: TGTGCCAGCAGCACCGGGGGGCTGAACACTGAAGCTTTCTTT
CDR3: CASSTGGLNTEAFF

size: .
V: TRBV5-4
J: TRBJ1-6
D: .
DNA: TGTGCCAGCAGCTTGGGGGGGTCCTATAATTCACCCCTCCACTTT
CDR3: CASSLGGSYNSPLHF

size: .
V: TRBV5-1
J: TRBJ2-3
D: .
DNA: TGCGCCAGCAGCTTGGGCCCGTCCACAGATACGCAGTATTTT
CDR3: CASSLGPSTDTQYF